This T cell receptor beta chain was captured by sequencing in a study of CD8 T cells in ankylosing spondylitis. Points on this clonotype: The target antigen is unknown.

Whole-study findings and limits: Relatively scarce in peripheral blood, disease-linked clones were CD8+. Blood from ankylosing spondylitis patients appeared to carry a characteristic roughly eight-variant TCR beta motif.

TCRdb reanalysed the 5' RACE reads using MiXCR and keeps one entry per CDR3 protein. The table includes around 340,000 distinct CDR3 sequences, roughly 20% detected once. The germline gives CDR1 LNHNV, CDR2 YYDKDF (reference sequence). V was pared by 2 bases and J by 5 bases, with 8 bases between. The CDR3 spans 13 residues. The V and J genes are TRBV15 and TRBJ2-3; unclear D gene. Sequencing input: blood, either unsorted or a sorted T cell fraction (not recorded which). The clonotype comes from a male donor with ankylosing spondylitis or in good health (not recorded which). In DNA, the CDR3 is TGTGCCACCAGCAGAACCAGAGTAGATACGCAGTATTTT. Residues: CATSRTRVDTQYF. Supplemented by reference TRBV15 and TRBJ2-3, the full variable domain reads DAMVIQNPRYQVTQFGKPVTLSCSQTLNHNVMYWYQQKSSQAPKLLFHYYDKDFNNEADTPDNFQSRRPNTSFCFLDIRSPGLGDTAMYLCATSRTRVDTQYFGPGTRLTVL.